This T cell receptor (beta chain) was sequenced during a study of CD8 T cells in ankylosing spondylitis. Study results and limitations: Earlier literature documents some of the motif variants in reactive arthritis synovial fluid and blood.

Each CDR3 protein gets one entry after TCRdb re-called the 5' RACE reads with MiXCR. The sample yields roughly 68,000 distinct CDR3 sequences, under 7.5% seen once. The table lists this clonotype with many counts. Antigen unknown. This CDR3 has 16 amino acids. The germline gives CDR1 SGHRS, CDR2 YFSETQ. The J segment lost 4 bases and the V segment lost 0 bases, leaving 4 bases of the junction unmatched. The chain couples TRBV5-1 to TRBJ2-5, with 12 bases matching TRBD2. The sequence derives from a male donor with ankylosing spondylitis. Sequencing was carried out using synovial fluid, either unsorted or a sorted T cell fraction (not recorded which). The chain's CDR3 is CASSLAGLAGPETQYF. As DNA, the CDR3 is TGCGCCAGCAGCTTGGCAGGACTAGCGGGACCAGAGACCCAGTACTTC.